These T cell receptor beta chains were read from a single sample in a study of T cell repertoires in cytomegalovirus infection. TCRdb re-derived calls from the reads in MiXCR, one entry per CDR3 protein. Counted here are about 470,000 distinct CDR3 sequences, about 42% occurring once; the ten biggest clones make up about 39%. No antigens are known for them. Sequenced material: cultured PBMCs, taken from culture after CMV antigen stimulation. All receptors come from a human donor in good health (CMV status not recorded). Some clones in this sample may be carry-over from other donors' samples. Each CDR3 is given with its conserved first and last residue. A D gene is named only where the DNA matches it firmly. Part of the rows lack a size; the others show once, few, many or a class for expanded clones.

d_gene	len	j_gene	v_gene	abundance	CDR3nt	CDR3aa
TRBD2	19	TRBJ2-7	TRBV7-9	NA	TGTGCCAGCAGCCATACCACCGGGACTAGCGGGCAACTATCCTACGAGCAGTACTTC	CASSHTTGTSGQLSYEQYF
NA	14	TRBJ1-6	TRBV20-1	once	TGCAGTGCCGACAGGAGCCTCTATAATTCACCCCTCCACTTT	CSADRSLYNSPLHF
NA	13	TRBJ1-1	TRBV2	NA	TGTGCCAGCAGCAAAAACCTGAACACTGAAGCTTTCTTT	CASSKNLNTEAFF
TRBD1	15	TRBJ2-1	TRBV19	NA	TGTGCCAGTAGTATTTTTTCGGCAGGGGGCAATGAGCAGTTCTTC	CASSIFSAGGNEQFF
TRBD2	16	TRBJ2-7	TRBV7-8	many	TGTGCCAGCATCCTGGGGGCAGCGGGGGGGATCTACGAGCAGTACTTC	CASILGAAGGIYEQYF
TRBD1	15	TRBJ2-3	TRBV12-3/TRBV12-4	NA	TGTGCCAGCATACGGGGACAGATAAACACAGATACGCAGTATTTT	CASIRGQINTDTQYF
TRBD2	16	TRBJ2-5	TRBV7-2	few	TGTGCCAGCAGCCTGGGACTAGCGGGGACGGCAGAGACCCAGTACTTC	CASSLGLAGTAETQYF
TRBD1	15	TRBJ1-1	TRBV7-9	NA	TGTGCCAGCATCGAGGACAGGGGGCTAAACACTGAAGCTTTCTTT	CASIEDRGLNTEAFF
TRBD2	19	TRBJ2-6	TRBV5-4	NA	TGTGCCAGCAGCTTGCCGGGACTAGCGGCCCTCTCTGGGGCCAACGTCCTGACTTTC	CASSLPGLAALSGANVLTF
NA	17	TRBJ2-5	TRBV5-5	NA	TGTGCCAGCAGCTTGGCCGGGTGGGGAGTTATTCGAGAGACCCAGTACTTC	CASSLAGWGVIRETQYF
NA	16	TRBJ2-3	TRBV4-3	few	TGCGCCAGCAGCCAAGATACGGGGACGAGCACAGATACGCAGTATTTT	CASSQDTGTSTDTQYF
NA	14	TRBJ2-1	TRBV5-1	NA	TGCGCCAGCACTTTTAGCGGTGAGGTGAATGAGCAGTTCTTC	CASTFSGEVNEQFF
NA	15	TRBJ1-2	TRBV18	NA	TGTGCCAGCTCACCTACGGGGGGCGCAGACTATGGCTACACCTTC	CASSPTGGADYGYTF
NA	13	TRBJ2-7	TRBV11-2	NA	TGTGCCAGCAGCCCGAAACCGGGACACGAGCAGTACTTC	CASSPKPGHEQYF
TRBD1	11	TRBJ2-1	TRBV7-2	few	TGTGCCAGCACCTCGGACAGGGTGGTGTTCTTC	CASTSDRVVFF
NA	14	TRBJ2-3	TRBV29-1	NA	TGCAGCGTTGAATGGGCAGCTAGCACAGATACGCAGTATTTT	CSVEWAASTDTQYF
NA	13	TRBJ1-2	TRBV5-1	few	TGCGCCAGCAGCTTGGACAGCCCCTATGGCTACACCTTC	CASSLDSPYGYTF
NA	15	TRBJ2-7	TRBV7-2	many	TGTGCCAGCAGCCTGGGGATAGGGCAGCGGATCGAGCAGTACTTC	CASSLGIGQRIEQYF
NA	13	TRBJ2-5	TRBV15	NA	TGTGCCACCAGCCTCGGGACAAGAGAGACCCAGTACTTC	CATSLGTRETQYF
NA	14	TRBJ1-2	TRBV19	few	TGTGCCAGTACCATGCTCCTCCCCAACTATGGCTACACCTTC	CASTMLLPNYGYTF